This T cell receptor beta chain was recorded in a study of T cells in Graves' hyperthyroidism and ophthalmopathy. This CDR3 has 16 amino acids. V lost 4 bases, J lost 0 bases, and 15 bases lay in between. The germline gives CDR1 SGHRS, CDR2 YFSETQ. Notes on the study in general: Peripheral blood also featured most of the thyroid clonotypes expanded above 0.001.

The study left out patients who had uncontrolled infection, other autoimmune disease, pregnancy or lactation. This clonotype was observed a few times. The antigen remains undetermined. Amplification targeted TCR beta CDR3 regions from RNA transcripts. HTBI primers were used for first-round RT-PCR of the TCR CDR3. TCRdb called the multiplex PCR reads again in MiXCR, with one record for every CDR3 protein. The sample lists about 640,000 distinct CDR3 sequences; around 20% were seen once. This chain uses TRBV5-1 with TRBJ2-3; D unclear. This sequence was found in a man in his thirties or forties with Graves' ophthalmopathy. The sample consisted of blood. CDR3: CASSDRGRASTDTQYF. DNA of the CDR3: TGCGCCAGCAGCGACCGTGGCAGAGCTAGCACAGATACGCAGTATTTT.